Below, one T cell receptor beta chain is given with its context. The data are from a study of blood T cell repertoires in COVID-19. Study overall: The origin of the acute and convalescent COVID-19 samples was the United States, Italy and Spain.

Germline CDR1 and CDR2: SEHNR and FQNEAQ (reference sequence). The CDR3 sequence is 13 residues long. V lost 7 bases and J lost 3, with 12 bases in between. Sequencing used immunoSEQ multiplex PCR; TCRdb keeps in-frame clones, though not all of them. The sample includes around 59,000 clones, 81% of them seen just once. Sequenced input: peripheral blood. The V gene is TRBV7-9, the J gene TRBJ1-1, with unresolved D. The sequence was collected from an elderly woman with active or convalescent COVID-19. In nucleotides, the CDR3 is TGTGCCAGCAACCTACCCAAAGACACTGAAGCTTTCTTT. This gives the protein CASNLPKDTEAFF.